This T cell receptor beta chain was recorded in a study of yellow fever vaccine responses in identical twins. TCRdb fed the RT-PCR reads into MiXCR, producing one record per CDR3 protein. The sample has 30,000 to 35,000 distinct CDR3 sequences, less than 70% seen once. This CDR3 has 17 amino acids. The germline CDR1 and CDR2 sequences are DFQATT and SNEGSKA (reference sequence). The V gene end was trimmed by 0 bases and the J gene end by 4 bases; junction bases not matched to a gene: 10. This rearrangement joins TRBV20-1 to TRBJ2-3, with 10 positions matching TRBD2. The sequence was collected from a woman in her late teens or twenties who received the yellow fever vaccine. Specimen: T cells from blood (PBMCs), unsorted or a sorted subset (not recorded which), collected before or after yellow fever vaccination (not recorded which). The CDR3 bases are TGCAGTGCTAGAGATGTTACTAGCGGGAATCAGCCAGATACGCAGTATTTT. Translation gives CSARDVTSGNQPDTQYF.